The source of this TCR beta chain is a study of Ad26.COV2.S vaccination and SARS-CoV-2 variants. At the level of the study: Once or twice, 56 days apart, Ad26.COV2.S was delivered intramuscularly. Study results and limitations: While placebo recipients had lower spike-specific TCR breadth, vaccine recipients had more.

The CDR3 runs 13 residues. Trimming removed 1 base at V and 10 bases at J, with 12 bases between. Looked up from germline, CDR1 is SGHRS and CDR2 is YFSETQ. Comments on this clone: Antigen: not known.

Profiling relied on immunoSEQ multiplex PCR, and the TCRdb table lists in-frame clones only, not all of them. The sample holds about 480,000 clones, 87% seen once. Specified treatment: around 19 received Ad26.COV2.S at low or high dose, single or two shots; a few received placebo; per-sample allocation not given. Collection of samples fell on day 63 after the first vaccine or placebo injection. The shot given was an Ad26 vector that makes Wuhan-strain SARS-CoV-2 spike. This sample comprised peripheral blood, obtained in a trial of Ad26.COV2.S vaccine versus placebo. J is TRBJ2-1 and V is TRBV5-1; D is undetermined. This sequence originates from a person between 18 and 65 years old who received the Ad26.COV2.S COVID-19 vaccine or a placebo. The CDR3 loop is CASSLLENGEQFF. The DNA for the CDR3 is TGCGCCAGCAGCTTGTTAGAGAACGGGGAGCAGTTCTTC.